The 29 T cell receptor beta chains in this list originate from one sample, sequenced in a study of post-analysis software for immune sequencing data (dated by TCRdb to between 2015 and 2016). Overall study outcomes, separate from this receptor: Patients showed significantly higher frequencies than controls for 4 or 5 TRBV segments, among them TRBV5-6, TRBV5-1 and TRBV20-1.

These receptors have no known antigen. Libraries were built with PCR. TCRdb shows the sequencer as Illumina HiSeq 2500. Unique molecular identifiers were incorporated into TCR beta cDNA libraries to reduce PCR and sequencing biases. TCRdb reworked the public reads: Q25 trimming with fastp, MiXCR clone assembly, productive beta chains retained. CDR3 protein sequences are deduplicated, and each keeps its most common genes and DNA. The sample profile shows some 700,000 distinct CDR3 sequences; around 60% of them were found once. The leading ten clones occupy about 11% of the sample. Sequenced sample: blood. The receptors come from a girl aged 2-15 years with multiple sclerosis.

V usage is TRBV10-3 and J usage is TRBJ2-7; the D gene is possibly TRBD2 (5 bases). Germline CDR1 and CDR2: ENHRY and SYGVKD. V lost 0 bases to trimming and J lost 3 bases, with 12 bases between them. The CDR3 spans 15 residues. CDR3 residues: CAISESETGLYEQYF. CDR3 DNA: TGTGCCATCAGTGAGTCCGAGACTGGACTCTACGAGCAGTACTTC.

This clonotype was detected only once. The junction departs from the called germline gene at one end, perhaps through a read error. This rearrangement joins TRBV11-1 to TRBJ2-1; TRBD2 aligns across 8 bases. The CDR3 totals 15 residues. Germline values: CDR1 SGHAT, CDR2 FQDESV (reference sequence). The CDR3 DNA is TGTGCCGGCAGCCCCTGGAGCGGGAGCTGGAATGAGCAGTTCTTC. Translated, it gives CAGSPWSGSWNEQFF.

This clonotype was observed once. The chain carries TRBV20-1 and TRBJ2-1; 8 bases are a match to TRBD2. V was pared by 0 bases and J by 0 bases, with 4 bases of the junction left unmatched. Germline V CDR1 and CDR2: DFQATT, SNEGSKA (reference sequence). The CDR3 is 16 amino acids. As DNA, the CDR3 is TGCAGTGCTAGAGATCGCGGGGGGAGCTCCTACAATGAGCAGTTCTTC. Its translation is CSARDRGGSSYNEQFF.

This clonotype was observed a few times. The chain couples TRBV29-1 to TRBJ1-1; possible D gene TRBD1, 6 bases. V shed 4 bases and J shed 1 base, with 10 bases lying between them. This CDR3 comprises 13 residues. Germline CDR1 reads SQVTM; CDR2 reads ANQGSEA. This chain's CDR3 is CSVGGQTNTEAFF. The CDR3 DNA reads TGCAGCGTTGGGGGGCAGACGAACACTGAAGCTTTCTTT. Looking up the rest from reference TRBV29-1 and TRBJ1-1 gives the full variable domain: SAVISQKPSRDICQRGTSLTIQCQVDSQVTMMFWYRQQPGQSLTLIATANQGSEATYESGFVIDKFPISRPNLTFSTLTVSNMSPEDSSIYLCSVGGQTNTEAFFGQGTRLTVV.

The chain joins TRBV12-3 or TRBV12-4 to TRBJ2-7; D might be TRBD1 (5 bases). V dropped 1 base and J dropped 9 bases, with 13 bases sitting between them. The CDR3 runs to 13 residues. In DNA form, the CDR3 reads TGTGCCAGCAGTTTAGGGCAGGGTAATGGGCAGTACTTC. It specifies CASSLGQGNGQYF.

This clonotype was found once. CDR3 amino acids: CASSQESGQGSKKKTQYF. The CDR3 nucleotides read TGCGCCAGCAGCCAAGAGTCGGGACAGGGGTCGAAGAAAAAGACCCAGTACTTC. V usage is TRBV4-1 and J usage is TRBJ2-5; 10 bases match TRBD1. The CDR3 loop spans 18 amino acids. Trimming removed 0 bases from V and 6 bases from J; junction bases left unmatched: 13. In germline, CDR1 is MGHRA, CDR2 YSYEKL.

V usage is TRBV6-5 and J usage is TRBJ2-5, with 16 bases aligning to TRBD2. Germline V CDR1 and CDR2: MNHEY, SVGAGI. The CDR3 loop spans 18 amino acids. Trimming removed 2 bases from V and 5 bases from J; junction bases left unmatched: 8. The CDR3 nucleotides read TGTGCCAGCAGTTACGGGACTAGCGGGAGGGCATCTGGGGAGACCCAGTACTTC. Its protein product is CASSYGTSGRASGETQYF.

The V gene is TRBV6-2 or TRBV6-3, the J gene TRBJ2-7; a possible D gene is TRBD1 (6 bases). CDR1 is MNHEY and CDR2 is SVGEGT in the germline V gene. The CDR3 has 16 residues. The V end lost 4 bases, the J end lost 6 bases, and 22 bases lay between the germline ends. The chain's CDR3 is CASSSIRTEPYGEQYF. The CDR3 nucleotides are TGTGCCAGCAGTTCAATTAGGACAGAGCCTTATGGCGAGCAGTACTTC.

This clonotype was observed a handful of times. The rearrangement joins TRBV3-1 to TRBJ2-2; 9 bases are shared with TRBD1. The germline gives CDR1 LGHDT, CDR2 YNNKEL (reference sequence). The CDR3 runs 16 residues. Losses at the gene ends were 4 bases for V and 7 bases for J; bases not matched to a gene: 10. The CDR3 sequence: CASSRPGQGRSGELFF. CDR3 nucleotides: TGTGCCAGCAGCCGCCCGGGACAGGGAAGGAGCGGGGAGCTGTTTTTT.

This clonotype was counted a few times. The V call is TRBV4-1, the J call TRBJ2-1, with 8 bases matching TRBD2. The CDR3 is 17 amino acids. The V and J ends lost 2 bases and 2 bases, in that order; junction bases with no gene match: 8. Germline V lookup: CDR1 MGHRA, CDR2 YSYEKL. CDR3 nucleotides: TGCGCCAGCAGCCAACAGGCTTTAGCGGGGACCTACAATGAGCAGTTCTTC. This encodes CASSQQALAGTYNEQFF.

This chain connects TRBV5-1 to TRBJ2-3; unclear D gene. This CDR3 has 14 residues. The germline CDR1 and CDR2 sequences are SGHRS and YFSETQ. V was shortened by 4 bases and J by 1 base, with 10 bases between the two germline ends. The CDR3 coding sequence is TGCGCCAGCAGCGTGGCGACACGCACAGATACGCAGTATTTT. Protein product: CASSVATRTDTQYF.

J is TRBJ1-2 and V is TRBV12-3 or TRBV12-4; no firm D call. This CDR3 contains 15 residues. Trimming cost V 0 bases and J 2 bases, with 10 bases left between them. The CDR3 region has the DNA TGTGCCAGCAGTTTAGCGCAGAAATTAAACTATGGCTACACCTTC. Translation gives CASSLAQKLNYGYTF.

The chain carries TRBV27 and TRBJ2-1; D remains ambiguous. The CDR3 sequence is 13 residues long. Trimming pared 3 bases from V and 7 bases from J, leaving 10 bases between. Germline V CDR1 and CDR2: MNHEY, SMNVEV (reference sequence). CDR3 residues: CASSLYRRNEQFF. The CDR3 bases are TGTGCCAGCAGTTTGTATAGGCGAAATGAGCAGTTCTTC.

The rearrangement links TRBV6-2 or TRBV6-3 to TRBJ2-7; TRBD1 agrees at 12 bases. Germline lookup yields CDR1 MNHEY and CDR2 SVGEGT. The CDR3 has 17 residues. V lost 0 bases, J lost 2 bases, and 5 bases stayed unmatched. The CDR3 DNA is TGTGCCAGCAGTTACTCGATGGGGGACAGGGGGCCCTACGAGCAGTACTTC. It is translated as CASSYSMGDRGPYEQYF.

This clonotype was seen a handful of times. J is TRBJ2-5 and V is TRBV30; D is undetermined. CDR3 length: 12 amino acids. V was pared by 0 bases and J by 4 bases, with 6 bases between. In germline, CDR1 is GTSNPN, CDR2 SVGIG (reference sequence). CDR3 protein: CAWSVVGETQYF. The DNA of the CDR3 is TGTGCCTGGAGTGTGGTTGGAGAGACCCAGTACTTC.

The J gene is TRBJ2-7, the V gene TRBV9, with 8 nucleotides matching TRBD2. There are 15 residues in the CDR3. Germline V gene lookup returns CDR1 SGDLS and CDR2 YYNGEE. V shed 4 bases and J 4 bases; nucleotides not matched to a gene: 10. CDR3 sequence: CASSRLSSGSYEQYF. As DNA, the CDR3 is TGTGCCAGCAGCCGCCTCTCCAGCGGGAGTTACGAGCAGTACTTC.

This chain links TRBV7-9 with TRBJ2-5; possibly TRBD2 for D (5 bases). This CDR3 comprises 19 residues. In germline, CDR1 is SEHNR, CDR2 FQNEAQ (reference sequence). V was shortened by 2 bases and J by 2 bases, with 24 bases between the two germline ends. DNA for the CDR3: TGTGCCAGCAGCTTAATGGACCCGGAGTGGGGAGAAAGGCAAGAGACCCAGTACTTC. This encodes CASSLMDPEWGERQETQYF.

This chain connects TRBV21-1 to TRBJ2-3. TRBV21-1 is tagged as a pseudogene. This CDR3 is 15 amino acids long. The CDR3 protein is CARPPDDTRYALQYF. The CDR3 DNA sequence: TGTGCCAGACCGCCAGATGATACCAGATACGCATTGCAGTATTTT.

The chain has TRBV20-1 and TRBJ2-3, with 9 bases lining up with TRBD2. This CDR3 spans 16 amino acids. CDR1 and CDR2 from the germline V gene are DFQATT and SNEGSKA (reference sequence). Germline trimming cut 3 bases from V and 0 bases from J; bases unmatched to any gene: 7. CDR3 coding DNA: TGCAGTGCTAGTGGTAGCGGGAGAGGTAGCACAGATACGCAGTATTTT. Translation: CSASGSGRGSTDTQYF.

V is TRBV29-1 and J is TRBJ1-2; D might be TRBD1 (5 bases). The CDR3 loop spans 11 amino acids. V lost 8 bases, J lost 5 bases, and 12 bases lay in between. The germline gives CDR1 SQVTM, CDR2 ANQGSEA. CDR3: CSLGQEYGYTF. CDR3 in DNA: TGCAGCCTGGGGCAGGAGTATGGCTACACCTTC.

The rearrangement links TRBV5-1 to TRBJ2-7; 9 bases map to TRBD2. The V gene's germline CDR1 is SGHRS and CDR2 YFSETQ. CDR3 length equals 17 residues. Trimming removed 0 bases from V and 2 bases from J; junction bases left unmatched: 9. The CDR3 region has the DNA TGCGCCAGCAGCTTGGGAGTCGGTAGCGGGAGACCCTACGAGCAGTACTTC. Translating it yields CASSLGVGSGRPYEQYF.

The V call is TRBV20-1, the J call TRBJ2-4; perhaps D is TRBD1 or TRBD2 (5 bases each). The end of the DNA is better explained by TRBJ2-7, so the J call may be wrong. The germline CDR1 and CDR2 sequences are DFQATT and SNEGSKA (reference sequence). The CDR3 totals 14 residues. The CDR3 loop reads CSAPLGDGYYEQYF. CDR3 DNA sequence: TGCAGTGCCCCCCTGGGGGACGGATACTACGAGCAGTACTTC.

This clonotype has only a few counts. The chain joins TRBV5-1 to TRBJ2-1; D is perhaps TRBD1 (5 bases). This CDR3 has 17 residues. V was clipped by 0 bases and J by 9 bases, with 22 bases between them. Germline CDR1 reads SGHRS; CDR2 reads YFSETQ. The CDR3 is CASSLELRRGLKGEQFF. The DNA of the CDR3 is TGCGCCAGCAGCTTGGAACTCAGAAGGGGATTAAAGGGTGAGCAGTTCTTC. The full variable domain, its missing parts supplied by reference TRBV5-1 and TRBJ2-1, is KAGVTQTPRYLIKTRGQQVTLSCSPISGHRSVSWYQQTPGQGLQFLFEYFSETQRNKGNFPGRFSGRQFSNSRSEMNVSTLELGDSALYLCASSLELRRGLKGEQFFGPGTRLTVL.

The chain recombines TRBV2 with TRBJ2-1; TRBD2 agrees at 14 bases. Germline loops: CDR1 SNHLY, CDR2 FYNNEI. With V trimmed by 1 base and J by 7 bases, 3 bases remained unmatched. The CDR3 contains 16 residues. The chain's CDR3 is CASSEVRTSGRNEQFF. The CDR3 DNA is TGTGCCAGCAGTGAAGTCAGGACTAGCGGGAGGAATGAGCAGTTCTTC.

The chain recombines TRBV6-1 with TRBJ1-1; 9 nucleotides match TRBD1. This CDR3 is built from 15 residues. V dropped 4 bases and J dropped 5; count of bases not matched to a gene: 8. Per the germline V gene, CDR1 is MNHNS and CDR2 is SASEGT. The CDR3 here is CASSGWTGDRTEAFF. CDR3 nucleotides: TGTGCCAGCAGTGGTTGGACAGGGGATAGGACTGAAGCTTTCTTT.

The CDR3 protein is CSAHLQAGGRETQYF. The DNA for the CDR3 is TGCAGTGCCCACCTCCAAGCGGGAGGTCGAGAGACCCAGTACTTC. The V and J genes are TRBV20-1 and TRBJ2-5; TRBD2 matches 9 bases. V trimming: 6 bases; J trimming: 4 bases; junction bases outside the gene matches: 12. The CDR3 covers 15 residues. Germline CDR1 reads DFQATT; CDR2 reads SNEGSKA (reference sequence).

This clonotype was observed a handful of times. The chain is built from TRBV10-3 and TRBJ1-6, with a weak D call TRBD1 (5 bases). The V gene's germline CDR1 is ENHRY and CDR2 SYGVKD. This CDR3 has 13 amino acids. V lost 2 bases to trimming and J lost 10 bases, with 9 bases between them. The CDR3 spells CAISEVGGSPLHF. The DNA of the CDR3 is TGTGCCATCAGTGAGGTCGGGGGATCACCCCTCCACTTT.

V gene TRBV7-9 combines with J gene TRBJ2-3; no definite D call. The CDR3 runs 12 residues. Deletions cut 5 bases from V and 4 bases from J, with 7 bases between. Per the germline V gene, CDR1 is SEHNR and CDR2 is FQNEAQ (reference sequence). The CDR3 DNA sequence: TGTGCCAGCAGCATGGGCCCAGATACGCAGTATTTT. It specifies CASSMGPDTQYF.

The gene calls are TRBV20-1 and TRBJ2-4; D gene unclear. The CDR3 has 17 amino acids. V shed 4 bases and J shed 7 bases, with 26 bases lying between them. In germline, CDR1 is DFQATT, CDR2 SNEGSKA (reference sequence). CDR3 sequence reads: CSATSPFLAREGNIQYF. The CDR3 region has the DNA TGCAGTGCTACCTCCCCCTTTTTGGCTAGGGAAGGGAACATTCAGTACTTC.